The 13 T cell receptor beta chains reported below all come from one sample, sequenced in a study of human T cells and chemical hapten exposure. One entry per CDR3 protein results from TCRdb running MiXCR on the RACE reads. Among around 130,000 distinct CDR3 sequences listed, 12% were seen once. Time point denoted: patch test 2, 6 weeks after DPC sensitization. Treatment noted: therapeutic diphenylcyclopropenone sensitization with weekly scalp DPC. The starting material was whole blood, obtained in connection with sensitization to the hapten diphenylcyclopropenone (DPC). The receptors were gathered from a woman aged 45-65 years with alopecia areata. Some clones in this sample may be carry-over from other donors' samples.

This CDR3 is CASKLAGANTGELFF. For the CDR3, the DNA is TGTGCCAGCAAGCTAGCGGGAGCGAACACCGGGGAGCTGTTTTTT. The chain combines TRBV27 with TRBJ2-2, with 10 nucleotides matching TRBD2. V shed 7 bases and J 0 bases; nucleotides not matched to a gene: 2. CDR3 length: 15 residues. CDR1 is MNHEY and CDR2 is SMNVEV in the germline V gene (reference sequence).

This clonotype was recorded many times. The genes are TRBV3-1 and TRBJ1-6; D gene unclear. V dropped 1 base and J dropped 10 bases, with 8 bases sitting between them. Looked up from germline, CDR1 is LGHDT and CDR2 is YNNKEL (reference sequence). CDR3 length: 13 residues. The DNA of the CDR3 is TGTGCCAGCAGCCAAGGCAGAGGCTCACCCCTCCACTTT. Its translation: CASSQGRGSPLHF.

This chain uses TRBV30 with TRBJ1-1; D is uncertain. Germline lookup yields CDR1 GTSNPN and CDR2 SVGIG (reference sequence). The CDR3 is 13 amino acids. Trimming cost V 0 bases and J 0 bases, with 5 bases left between them. The CDR3: CAWSVGMNTEAFF. The CDR3 DNA reads as TGTGCCTGGAGTGTAGGGATGAACACTGAAGCTTTCTTT. Variable domain in full (rest from reference TRBV30 and TRBJ1-1): SQTIHQWPATLVQPVGSPLSLECTVEGTSNPNLYWYRQAAGRGLQLLFYSVGIGQISSEVPQNLSASRPQDRQFILSSKKLLLSDSGFYLCAWSVGMNTEAFFGQGTRLTVV.

This clonotype was seen ten or more times. The V call is TRBV5-1, the J call TRBJ2-2; the D gene is possibly TRBD2 (6 bases). Trimming took 1 base from V and 7 from J, leaving 14 bases between them. From germline, CDR1 is SGHRS and CDR2 YFSETQ. This CDR3 is built from 15 residues. Here the CDR3 DNA reads TGCGCCAGCAGCTTGAGAACGGGAGATCGCGGGGAGCTGTTTTTT. It specifies CASSLRTGDRGELFF. Based on the CDR3 plus reference TRBV5-1 and TRBJ2-2, the full variable domain is KAGVTQTPRYLIKTRGQQVTLSCSPISGHRSVSWYQQTPGQGLQFLFEYFSETQRNKGNFPGRFSGRQFSNSRSEMNVSTLELGDSALYLCASSLRTGDRGELFFGEGSRLTVL.

This clonotype has more than one count but fewer than ten. This sequence joins TRBV7-6 and TRBJ2-1; 13 bases line up with TRBD2. CDR1 and CDR2 (germline): SGHVS, FNYEAQ. The CDR3 loop spans 17 amino acids. J gave up 0 bases and V 5 bases, and 4 bases lay outside the gene matches. The CDR3 sequence is CASSPWTSGSSYNEQFF. CDR3 in DNA: TGTGCCAGCAGCCCCTGGACTAGCGGGAGCTCCTACAATGAGCAGTTCTTC.

This clonotype came up many times. The germline gene is not matched at one end of the junction; a read error may be the cause. This chain connects TRBV7-7 to TRBJ2-1; D remains ambiguous. CDR1 SSHAT and CDR2 FNYEAQ come from the germline V gene (reference sequence). The CDR3 has 14 amino acids. The CDR3 sequence is CASSAITGYNEQFF. DNA for the CDR3: TGTGCTAGCAGCGCAATAACTGGTTACAATGAGCAGTTCTTC.

V and J are TRBV4-3 and TRBJ2-7; D remains unclear. V was clipped by 0 bases and J by 6 bases, with 12 bases between them. Germline CDR1 reads LGHNA; CDR2 reads YSLEER. CDR3 length equals 14 residues. CDR3: CASSQDWTRAEQYF. CDR3 nucleotides: TGCGCCAGCAGCCAAGATTGGACGAGAGCCGAGCAGTACTTC.

This clonotype was detected ten times or more. The chain uses TRBV29-1 and TRBJ2-7; 8 bases are a match to TRBD1. Trimming removed 1 base from V and 4 bases from J; junction bases left unmatched: 9. Per germline, CDR1 SQVTM and CDR2 ANQGSEA. This CDR3 has 15 amino acids. The CDR3 region is CSVEVRQGAPYEQYF. The CDR3 DNA follows: TGCAGCGTTGAAGTCAGGCAGGGGGCCCCGTACGAGCAGTACTTC.

This clonotype was recorded at least ten times. The chain joins TRBV6-2 or TRBV6-3 to TRBJ2-4; 9 bases are a match to TRBD2. Germline V gene lookup returns CDR1 MNHEY and CDR2 SVGEGT. The J segment lost 0 bases and the V segment lost 0 bases, leaving 9 bases of the junction unmatched. The CDR3 sequence is 19 residues long. As DNA, the CDR3 is TGTGCCAGCAGTTACTCTCTTAGCGGGAGCGGTCTAGCCAAAAACATTCAGTACTTC. It codes for CASSYSLSGSGLAKNIQYF.

This chain joins TRBV7-2 and TRBJ2-3; D perhaps matches TRBD2 (5 bases). The germline CDR1 and CDR2 sequences are SGHTA and FQGNSA. The CDR3 totals 14 residues. Trimming removed 1 base at V and 2 bases at J, with 7 bases between. The CDR3 region has the DNA TGTGCCAGCAGCTTAGGACTATTCACAGATACGCAGTATTTT. Its translation is CASSLGLFTDTQYF.

This clonotype was detected a few times. The chain links TRBV10-3 to TRBJ2-7; D unclear. The CDR3 is made up of 13 amino acids. The germline gives CDR1 ENHRY, CDR2 SYGVKD. Trimming removed 10 bases at V and 6 bases at J, with 19 bases between. The CDR3 nucleotides read TGTGCCACTCGCCCCGGACCCTTCGGCGAGCAGTACTTC. It specifies CATRPGPFGEQYF.

This clonotype was seen more than once but under ten times. The CDR3 DNA is TGTGCCTGGAGTGTACGGGACGGTAGCGCAGATACGCAGTATTTT. Translation: CAWSVRDGSADTQYF. This chain uses TRBV30 with TRBJ2-3; D is tentatively TRBD1 or TRBD2 (5 bases each). Trimming stripped 0 bases from V and 4 bases from J, with 14 bases between. Germline loops: CDR1 GTSNPN, CDR2 SVGIG (reference sequence). This CDR3 region has 15 residues.

This clonotype was picked up a small number of times. The rearrangement joins TRBV2 to TRBJ2-6; weak D call: TRBD2 (6 bases). Trimming stripped 11 bases from V and 4 bases from J, with 15 bases between. This CDR3 has 14 amino acids. CDR1 SNHLY and CDR2 FYNNEI come from the germline V gene. CDR3 protein: CARAAGSGANVLTF. The CDR3 region has the DNA TGTGCCCGAGCGGCGGGATCCGGGGCCAACGTCCTGACTTTC.